Reported below is one T cell receptor (beta chain). This sample stems from a study of blood T cell repertoires in COVID-19. Across the whole study: Material from acute and convalescent COVID-19 was sourced from the United States, Italy and Spain. The cDNA or gDNA used as material had been derived from T cells, B-cell-depleted T cells, or PBMCs.

As originally analysed: Nucleated cell counts were estimated from reference gene primer amplification. Libraries were prepared by immunoSEQ multiplex PCR; TCRdb keeps only in-frame clonotypes and omits some of them. The V and J calls and clone size are taken from that table; D and trimming were inferred from the DNA. The sample carries about 160,000 clones, approximately 91% recorded once. The CDR3 contains 16 residues. V lost 2 bases, J lost 6 bases, and 8 bases stayed unmatched. In germline, CDR1 is LNHDA, CDR2 SQIVND (reference sequence). Input material: peripheral blood. This clonotype originated in a young man with acute or convalescent COVID-19. The chain combines TRBV19 with TRBJ2-2; TRBD1 matches 8 bases. The CDR3 sequence is CASSIQGAKVPGELFF. The CDR3 DNA follows: TGTGCCAGTAGTATACAGGGGGCGAAGGTTCCCGGGGAGCTGTTTTTT.